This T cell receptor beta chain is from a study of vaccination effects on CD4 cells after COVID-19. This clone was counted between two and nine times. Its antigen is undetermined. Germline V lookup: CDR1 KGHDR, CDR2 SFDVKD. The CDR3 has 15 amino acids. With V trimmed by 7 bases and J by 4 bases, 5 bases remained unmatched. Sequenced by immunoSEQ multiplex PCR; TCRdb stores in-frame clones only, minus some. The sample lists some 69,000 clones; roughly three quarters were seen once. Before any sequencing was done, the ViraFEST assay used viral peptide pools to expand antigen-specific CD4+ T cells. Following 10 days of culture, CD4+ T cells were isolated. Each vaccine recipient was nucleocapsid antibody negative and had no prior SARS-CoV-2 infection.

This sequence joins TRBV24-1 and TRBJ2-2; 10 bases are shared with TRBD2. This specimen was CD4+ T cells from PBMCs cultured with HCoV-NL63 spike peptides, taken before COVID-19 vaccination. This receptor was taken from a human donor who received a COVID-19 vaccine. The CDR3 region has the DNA TGTGCCACCAGGGCTAGCGGGGGTCCCACCGGGGAGCTGTTTTTT. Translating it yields CATRASGGPTGELFF.